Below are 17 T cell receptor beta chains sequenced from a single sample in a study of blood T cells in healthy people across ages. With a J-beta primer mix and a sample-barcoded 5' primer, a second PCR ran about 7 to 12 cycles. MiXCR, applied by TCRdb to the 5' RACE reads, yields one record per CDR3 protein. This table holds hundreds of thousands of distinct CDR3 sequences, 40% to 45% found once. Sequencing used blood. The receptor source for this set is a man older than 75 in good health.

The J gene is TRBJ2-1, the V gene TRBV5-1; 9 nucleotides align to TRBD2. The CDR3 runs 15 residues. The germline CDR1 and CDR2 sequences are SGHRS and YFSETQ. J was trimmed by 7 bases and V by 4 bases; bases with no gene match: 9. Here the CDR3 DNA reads TGCGCCAGCAGCCTCGGGACTAGCCAGAGTAATGAGCAGTTCTTC. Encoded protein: CASSLGTSQSNEQFF.

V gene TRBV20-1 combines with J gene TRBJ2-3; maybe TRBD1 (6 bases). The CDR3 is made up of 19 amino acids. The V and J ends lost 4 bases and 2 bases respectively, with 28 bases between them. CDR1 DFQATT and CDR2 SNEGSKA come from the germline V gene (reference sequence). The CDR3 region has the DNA TGCAGTGCTAATCCTACAGGGCTAGGGCCGGGTATAGACACAGATACGCAGTATTTT. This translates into CSANPTGLGPGIDTDTQYF.

The CDR3 is CASNPKNTGELFF. The CDR3, as DNA: TGTGCCAGCAATCCTAAAAACACCGGGGAGCTGTTTTTT. This chain uses TRBV7-2 with TRBJ2-2; D is undetermined. V lost 7 bases, J lost 2 bases, and 8 bases lay in between. The CDR3 has 13 residues. Germline lookup yields CDR1 SGHTA and CDR2 FQGNSA.

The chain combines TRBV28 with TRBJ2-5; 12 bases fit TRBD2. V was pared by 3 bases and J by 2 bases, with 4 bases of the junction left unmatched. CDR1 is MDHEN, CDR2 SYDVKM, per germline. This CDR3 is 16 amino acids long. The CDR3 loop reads CASSFGLAGHQETQYF. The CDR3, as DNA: TGTGCCAGCAGTTTCGGACTAGCGGGGCATCAAGAGACCCAGTACTTC.

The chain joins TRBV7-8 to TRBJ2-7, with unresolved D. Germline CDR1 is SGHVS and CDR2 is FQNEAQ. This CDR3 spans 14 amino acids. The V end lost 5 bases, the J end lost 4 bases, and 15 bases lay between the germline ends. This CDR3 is CASSPRWLSYEQYF. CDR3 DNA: TGTGCCAGCAGCCCCCGGTGGCTATCTTACGAGCAGTACTTC.

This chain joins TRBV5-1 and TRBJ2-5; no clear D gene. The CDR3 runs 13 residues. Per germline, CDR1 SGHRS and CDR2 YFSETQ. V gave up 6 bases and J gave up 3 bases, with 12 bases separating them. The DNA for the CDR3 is TGCGCCAGCACCCGAGGCGGAAAAGAGACCCAGTACTTC. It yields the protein CASTRGGKETQYF.

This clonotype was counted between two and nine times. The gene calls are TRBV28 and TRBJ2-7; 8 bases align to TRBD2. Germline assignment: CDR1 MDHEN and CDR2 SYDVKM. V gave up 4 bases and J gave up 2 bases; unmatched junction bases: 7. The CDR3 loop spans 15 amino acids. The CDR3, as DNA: TGTGCCAGCAGTTCCCCAGGAGCGGGGGCCTACGAGCAGTACTTC. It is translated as CASSSPGAGAYEQYF.

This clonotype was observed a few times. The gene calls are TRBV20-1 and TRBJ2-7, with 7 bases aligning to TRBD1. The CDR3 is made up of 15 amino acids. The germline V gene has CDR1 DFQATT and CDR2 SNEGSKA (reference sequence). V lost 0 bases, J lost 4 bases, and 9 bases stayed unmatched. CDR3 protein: CSAREGRGWVYEQYF. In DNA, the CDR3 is TGCAGTGCTAGAGAGGGCAGGGGGTGGGTATACGAGCAGTACTTC.

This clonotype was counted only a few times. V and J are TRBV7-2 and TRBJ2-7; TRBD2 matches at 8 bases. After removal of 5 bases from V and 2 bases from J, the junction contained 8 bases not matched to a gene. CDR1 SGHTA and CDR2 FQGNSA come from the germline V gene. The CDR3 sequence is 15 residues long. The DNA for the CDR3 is TGTGCCAGCAGCCTAAACCCGGGAGGGACCTACGAGCAGTACTTC. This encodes CASSLNPGGTYEQYF.

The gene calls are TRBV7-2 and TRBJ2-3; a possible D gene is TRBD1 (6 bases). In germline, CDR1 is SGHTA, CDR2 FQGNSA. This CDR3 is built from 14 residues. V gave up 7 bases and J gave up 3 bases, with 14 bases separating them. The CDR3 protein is CASTRARGTDTQYF. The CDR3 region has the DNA TGTGCCAGCACCCGGGCCAGGGGAACAGATACGCAGTATTTT.

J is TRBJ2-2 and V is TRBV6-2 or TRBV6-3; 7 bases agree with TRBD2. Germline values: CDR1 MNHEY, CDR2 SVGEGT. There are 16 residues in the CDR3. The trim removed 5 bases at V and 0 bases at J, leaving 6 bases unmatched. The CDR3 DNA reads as TGTGCCAGCAGTCCCCACCGGGGGGCGAACACCGGGGAGCTGTTTTTT. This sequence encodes CASSPHRGANTGELFF.

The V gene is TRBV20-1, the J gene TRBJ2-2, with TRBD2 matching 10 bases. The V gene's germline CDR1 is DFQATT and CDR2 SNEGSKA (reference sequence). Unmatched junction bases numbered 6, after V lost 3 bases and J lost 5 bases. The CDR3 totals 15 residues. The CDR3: CSASRIAGGTGELFF. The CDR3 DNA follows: TGCAGTGCTAGCCGGATAGCGGGAGGTACCGGGGAGCTGTTTTTT.

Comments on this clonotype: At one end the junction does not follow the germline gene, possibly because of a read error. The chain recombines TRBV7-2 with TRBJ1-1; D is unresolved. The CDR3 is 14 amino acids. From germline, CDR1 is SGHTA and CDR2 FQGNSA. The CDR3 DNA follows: TGTGCCTGCAGCTTAGAACAGCCGAACACTGAAGCTTTCTTT. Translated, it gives CACSLEQPNTEAFF. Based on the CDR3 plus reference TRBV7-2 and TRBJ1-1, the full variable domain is GAGVSQSPSNKVTEKGKDVELRCDPISGHTALYWYRQSLGQGLEFLIYFQGNSAPDKSGLPSDRFSAERTGGSVSTLTIQRTQQEDSAVYLCACSLEQPNTEAFFGQGTRLTVV.

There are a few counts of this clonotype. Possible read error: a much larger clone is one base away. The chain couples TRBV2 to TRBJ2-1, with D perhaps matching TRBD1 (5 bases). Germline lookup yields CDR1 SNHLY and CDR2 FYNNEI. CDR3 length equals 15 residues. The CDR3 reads CASSGRPEGVNDQFF. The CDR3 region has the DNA TGTGCCAGCAGTGGCCGGCCCGAAGGGGTCAATGATCAGTTCTTC.

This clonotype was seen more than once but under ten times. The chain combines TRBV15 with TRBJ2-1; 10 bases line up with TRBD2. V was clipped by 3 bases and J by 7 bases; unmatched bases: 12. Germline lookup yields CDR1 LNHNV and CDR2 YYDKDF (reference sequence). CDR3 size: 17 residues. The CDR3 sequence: CATSRALAGSYPNEQFF. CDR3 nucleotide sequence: TGTGCCACCAGCAGGGCACTAGCGGGGTCCTATCCGAATGAGCAGTTCTTC.

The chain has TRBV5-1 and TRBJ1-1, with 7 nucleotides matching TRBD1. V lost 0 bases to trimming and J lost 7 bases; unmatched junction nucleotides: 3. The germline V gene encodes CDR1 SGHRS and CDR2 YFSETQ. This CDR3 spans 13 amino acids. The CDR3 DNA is TGCGCCAGCAGCTTGGAGGGACAGCTTGAAGCTTTCTTT. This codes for CASSLEGQLEAFF.

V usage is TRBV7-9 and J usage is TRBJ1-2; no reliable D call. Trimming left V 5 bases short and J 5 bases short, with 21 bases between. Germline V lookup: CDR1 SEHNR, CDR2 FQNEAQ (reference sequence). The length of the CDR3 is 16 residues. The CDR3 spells CASSRGPGREQYGYTF. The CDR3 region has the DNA TGTGCCAGCAGCCGCGGACCCGGGAGGGAGCAGTATGGCTACACCTTC.